Listed below are T cell receptor beta chains from one sample, sequenced in a study of T-cell reconstitution after alpha-beta-depleted transplantation in children. TCRdb reprocessed the PCR reads with MiXCR, giving one entry per CDR3 protein. Found here are about 110,000 distinct CDR3 sequences, 5.5% to 7% of them singletons; the top ten hold approximately 23%. The input for sequencing was PBMCs, mostly from graft donor cells, taken 360 days after TCRalphabeta/CD19-depleted stem cell transplant. These receptors were collected from a male patient between 2 and 15 years old who had a stem cell transplant for acute lymphoblastic leukemia, so the T cells may come from the graft donor. Each CDR3 is given with its conserved first and last residue. The order of the fields is CDR3 length, V gene, CDR3 protein.

CDR3 length: 14; V gene: TRBV4-3; CDR3 protein: CASSQGTGWETQYF
CDR3 length: 15; V gene: TRBV15; CDR3 protein: CATSSRGANTGELFF
CDR3 length: 14; V gene: TRBV6-1; CDR3 protein: CASSGGDSNQPQHF
CDR3 length: 16; V gene: TRBV4-3; CDR3 protein: CASSLGGGLVQETQYF
CDR3 length: 17; V gene: TRBV4-1; CDR3 protein: CASSQDNSGRATGELFF
CDR3 length: 15; V gene: TRBV7-3; CDR3 protein: CASSARLAGVNEQFF
CDR3 length: 14; V gene: TRBV6-5; CDR3 protein: CASSYKETSYEQYF
CDR3 length: 17; V gene: TRBV27; CDR3 protein: CASSLSYPGGKLYGYTF
CDR3 length: 14; V gene: TRBV20-1; CDR3 protein: CSALSHRFDETQYF
CDR3 length: 17; V gene: TRBV4-3; CDR3 protein: CASSQETQGQGEETQYF
CDR3 length: 14; V gene: TRBV19; CDR3 protein: CASSPWGGHYEQYF
CDR3 length: 15; V gene: TRBV6-5; CDR3 protein: CASSYSAGPTGELFF
CDR3 length: 11; V gene: TRBV6-4; CDR3 protein: CASSEGGEQYF
CDR3 length: 12; V gene: TRBV9; CDR3 protein: CASSVDGNTIYF
CDR3 length: 14; V gene: TRBV9; CDR3 protein: CASSPGGTFYEQYF
CDR3 length: 12; V gene: TRBV7-8; CDR3 protein: CASSRDRRTKYF
CDR3 length: 14; V gene: TRBV2; CDR3 protein: CASRYTGGGQPQHF
CDR3 length: 13; V gene: TRBV7-6; CDR3 protein: CASSLLSSDTQYF
CDR3 length: 19; V gene: TRBV15; CDR3 protein: CATSREREFTGDAQETQYF
CDR3 length: 14; V gene: TRBV6-1; CDR3 protein: CASIYGASQETQYF
CDR3 length: 15; V gene: TRBV2; CDR3 protein: CASSEIGGPIYEQYF
CDR3 length: 13; V gene: TRBV6-1; CDR3 protein: CASSNSLNTEAFF
CDR3 length: 12; V gene: TRBV11-2; CDR3 protein: CASSHRTYEQYF
CDR3 length: 15; V gene: TRBV24-1; CDR3 protein: CATSDFTENHYGYTF
CDR3 length: 15; V gene: TRBV14; CDR3 protein: CASSHWTSGTDTQYF
CDR3 length: 15; V gene: TRBV7-9; CDR3 protein: CASSPTSLSSYEQYF
CDR3 length: 14; V gene: TRBV5-5; CDR3 protein: CASSFRRSLSEAFF
CDR3 length: 14; V gene: TRBV13; CDR3 protein: CASSSDREPEKLFF
CDR3 length: 16; V gene: TRBV2; CDR3 protein: CASSGKDAKVNSPLHF
CDR3 length: 14; V gene: TRBV9; CDR3 protein: CASSAPRGGETQYF
CDR3 length: 12; V gene: TRBV29-1; CDR3 protein: CSVEWETGELFF
CDR3 length: 15; V gene: TRBV29-1; CDR3 protein: CSVGVRILPNYGYTF
CDR3 length: 14; V gene: TRBV10-3; CDR3 protein: CAITPTGLFYEQYF
CDR3 length: 13; V gene: TRBV10-3; CDR3 protein: CAIFNIWSYEQYF
CDR3 length: 13; V gene: TRBV30; CDR3 protein: CAWSVAGAQPQHF
CDR3 length: 15; V gene: TRBV19; CDR3 protein: CASTWGTGPYNEQFF
CDR3 length: 13; V gene: TRBV28; CDR3 protein: CASTRAGLREQFF
CDR3 length: 13; V gene: TRBV7-9; CDR3 protein: CASSWMGNTEAFF
CDR3 length: 13; V gene: TRBV10-3; CDR3 protein: CAISEEGSYEQYF
CDR3 length: 14; V gene: TRBV9; CDR3 protein: CASSGGGAKNIQYF
CDR3 length: 15; V gene: TRBV20-1; CDR3 protein: CSATDRASLNQPQHF
CDR3 length: 11; V gene: TRBV5-1; CDR3 protein: CASSSGGGYTF
CDR3 length: 17; V gene: TRBV24-1; CDR3 protein: CATSSFGQGEGYNEQFF
CDR3 length: 17; V gene: TRBV11-2; CDR3 protein: CASSLDPPSGSLNEQFF
CDR3 length: 15; V gene: TRBV7-2; CDR3 protein: CASSLVGRVYSEQYF
CDR3 length: 13; V gene: TRBV5-1; CDR3 protein: CASSLGGREKLFF
CDR3 length: 15; V gene: TRBV28; CDR3 protein: CASSLGGSRTNTQYF
CDR3 length: 12; V gene: TRBV6-2/TRBV6-3; CDR3 protein: CAIGTGYNEQFF
CDR3 length: 15; V gene: TRBV7-9; CDR3 protein: CASSLADRANEKLFF
CDR3 length: 13; V gene: TRBV6-6; CDR3 protein: CASKSGWNTEAFF
CDR3 length: 11; V gene: TRBV7-9; CDR3 protein: CASSPSRVQYF
CDR3 length: 17; V gene: TRBV28; CDR3 protein: CASSYLFRQGDNYGYTF
CDR3 length: 15; V gene: TRBV9; CDR3 protein: CASSAEAGGTDTQYF
CDR3 length: 14; V gene: TRBV4-2; CDR3 protein: CASRSGGLTGELFF
CDR3 length: 15; V gene: TRBV7-2; CDR3 protein: CASSQLAGVYNEQFF